Below, 25 T cell receptor beta chains from the same sample are listed, as sequenced in a study of response to subunit inactivated influenza vaccine. TCRdb reprocessed the RT-PCR reads with MiXCR, giving one entry per CDR3 protein. The repertoire holds hundreds of thousands of distinct CDR3 sequences, approximately 17% seen once, with approximately 10% in the top ten. This specimen was PBMCs from blood, taken roughly 5 days after vaccination. These receptors came from a man aged 50 or older who received an inactivated influenza vaccine.

In this sample, this clonotype turned up a few times. This rearrangement joins TRBV28 to TRBJ2-1; 10 bases agree with TRBD2. Germline V gene data show CDR1 as MDHEN and CDR2 as SYDVKM. The V segment lost 6 bases and the J segment 8 bases; nucleotides outside the gene matches: 13. The CDR3 is made up of 16 amino acids. The CDR3, as DNA: TGTGCCAGCAGCCCTAGCGGGAGAACCATTATCGATGAGCAGTTCTTC. This codes for CASSPSGRTIIDEQFF.

This clonotype showed up just a few times. At one end the junction does not follow the germline gene, possibly because of a read error. V gene TRBV6-5 combines with J gene TRBJ2-4, with D uncertain. CDR1 and CDR2 (germline): MNHEY, SVGAGI. This CDR3 has 15 residues. The CDR3 is CTSSYNSLAKNIQYF. CDR3 DNA sequence: TGTACCAGCAGTTACAATTCCCTAGCCAAAAACATTCAGTACTTC.

The CDR3 nucleotides are TGTGCCATCAGTGAATGGGACCGGGAGCAGTACTTC. Its protein is CAISEWDREQYF. The rearrangement links TRBV10-3 to TRBJ2-7; tentatively, D is TRBD1 or TRBD2 (5 bases each). Per the germline V gene, CDR1 is ENHRY and CDR2 is SYGVKD. This CDR3 comprises 12 residues. V was cut by 3 bases and J by 7 bases, with 10 bases left in between.

The CDR3 loop reads CSARLPPDSPRSEQYF. The CDR3 nucleotides read TGCAGTGCTCGTCTACCTCCTGATTCACCTCGGAGCGAGCAGTACTTC. The chain is built from TRBV20-1 and TRBJ2-7; D is unresolved. The CDR3 is made up of 16 amino acids. The germline V gene has CDR1 DFQATT and CDR2 SNEGSKA (reference sequence). Trimming left V 5 bases short and J 6 bases short, with 26 bases between.

V is TRBV20-1 and J is TRBJ2-3; no clear D gene. Germline V gene sequence: CDR1 DFQATT, CDR2 SNEGSKA (reference sequence). This CDR3 has 11 residues. Between the trimmed V and J ends, which lost 3 bases and 4 bases, there was a span of 5 bases. CDR3 amino acids: CSASYPDTQYF. DNA for the CDR3: TGCAGTGCTAGCTATCCAGATACGCAGTATTTT.

This clonotype came up many times. The junction departs from germline at one end; a sequencing error may be responsible. J is TRBJ2-7 and V is TRBV5-1; maybe TRBD1 (5 bases). The CDR3 extends over 13 amino acids. The germline gives CDR1 SGHRS, CDR2 YFSETQ. The CDR3 sequence is CASSLSQGYEQYF. CDR3 sequence (DNA): TGTGCCAGCAGTTTATCTCAGGGTTACGAGCAGTACTTC.

Only a few counts were recorded for this clonotype. The V gene is TRBV6-1, the J gene TRBJ2-3; D is unresolved. Looked up from germline, CDR1 is MNHNS and CDR2 is SASEGT. The CDR3 consists of 15 residues. V lost 5 bases and J lost 2, with 14 bases in between. CDR3 amino acids: CASSIGAATTDTQYF. The CDR3 bases are TGTGCCAGCAGTATCGGCGCAGCTACCACAGATACGCAGTATTTT.

The rearrangement uses TRBV5-6 and TRBJ2-7, with a weak D call TRBD1 (5 bases). Trimming left V 1 base short and J 1 base short, with 9 bases between. Germline values: CDR1 SGHDT, CDR2 YYEEEE. The CDR3 covers 14 residues. In DNA, the CDR3 is TGTGCCAGCAGCTTGCCAGGGTTATCCTACGAGCAGTACTTC. The encoded protein is CASSLPGLSYEQYF.

The rearrangement uses TRBV27 and TRBJ1-4; 9 nucleotides align to TRBD1. Germline V gene data show CDR1 as MNHEY and CDR2 as SMNVEV (reference sequence). This CDR3 region has 14 residues. With V trimmed by 8 bases and J by 7 bases, 8 bases remained unmatched. The CDR3 spells CASAKQGASEKLFF. The CDR3 DNA reads TGTGCCAGCGCAAAACAGGGGGCGAGTGAAAAACTGTTTTTT. The full variable domain, rest sourced from reference TRBV27 and TRBJ1-4, is EAQVTQNPRYLITVTGKKLTVTCSQNMNHEYMSWYRQDPGLGLRQIYYSMNVEVTDKGDVPEGYKVSRKEKRNFPLILESPSPNQTSLYFCASAKQGASEKLFFGSGTQLSVL.

This chain uses TRBV5-6 with TRBJ1-6; D gene unclear. Germline values: CDR1 SGHDT, CDR2 YYEEEE. V shed 0 bases and J shed 12 bases, with 4 bases lying between them. The CDR3 is made up of 11 amino acids. The CDR3 DNA sequence: TGTGCCAGCAGCTTGGGTGGACCCCTCCACTTT. Translating it yields CASSLGGPLHF.

The V gene is TRBV7-7, the J gene TRBJ2-1; 9 bases agree with TRBD1. The trim removed 5 bases at V and 1 base at J, leaving 6 bases unmatched. The CDR3 extends over 16 amino acids. Germline CDR1 is SSHAT and CDR2 is FNYEAQ (reference sequence). Here the CDR3 reads CASSPGTGQSYNEQFF. For the CDR3, the DNA is TGTGCCAGCAGCCCGGGGACAGGGCAATCCTACAATGAGCAGTTCTTC.

This clonotype was counted a few times. The gene calls are TRBV13 and TRBJ2-2; D is uncertain. CDR1 PRHDT and CDR2 FYEKMQ come from the germline V gene (reference sequence). This CDR3 region has 13 residues. V dropped 6 bases and J dropped 6 bases, with 11 bases sitting between them. In DNA, the CDR3 is TGTGCCAGCAGTCCGAGTTGGTCCGGGGAGCTGTTTTTT. Translation: CASSPSWSGELFF. The complete variable domain, with remaining parts taken from reference TRBV13 and TRBJ2-2, reads AAGVIQSPRHLIKEKRETATLKCYPIPRHDTVYWYQQGPGQDPQFLISFYEKMQSDKGSIPDRFSAQQFSDYHSELNMSSLELGDSALYFCASSPSWSGELFFGEGSRLTVL.

This clonotype was counted at least ten times. The genes are TRBV7-2 and TRBJ2-5; TRBD1 matches 11 bases. J was trimmed by 5 bases and V by 6 bases; bases with no gene match: 5. In germline, CDR1 is SGHTA, CDR2 FQGNSA. This CDR3 spans 14 amino acids. Written as DNA, the CDR3 is TGTGCCAGCAGGGGGACAGGGGGGCGGGAGACCCAGTACTTC. Translation gives CASRGTGGRETQYF.

This clonotype occurred many times. This chain links TRBV4-3 with TRBJ2-1, with D possibly being TRBD2 (7 bases). The CDR3 has 17 amino acids. The V gene lost 0 bases and the J gene lost 12 bases, with 24 bases spanning the gap. Germline values: CDR1 LGHNA, CDR2 YSLEER. The DNA for the CDR3 is TGCGCCAGCAGCCAAGATTCAGCCCAAGGGGGGGCCGGGCGGCAGTTCTTC. Its translation is CASSQDSAQGGAGRQFF.

This clonotype was picked up a small number of times. The V gene is TRBV20-1, the J gene TRBJ2-7; TRBD2 matches at 10 bases. With 3 bases clipped from V and 3 bases from J, the junction kept 17 bases outside the gene matches. This CDR3 has 18 residues. Germline CDR1 and CDR2: DFQATT and SNEGSKA (reference sequence). CDR3 amino acids: CSASVGGMGAGGRYEQYF. CDR3 nucleotide sequence: TGCAGTGCTAGCGTAGGAGGTATGGGAGCGGGAGGGCGCTACGAGCAGTACTTC.

A few counts support this clonotype. The rearrangement joins TRBV5-1 to TRBJ2-3; TRBD2 matches 10 bases. V shed 0 bases, J shed 5 bases, and the junction held 6 bases outside the gene matches. Germline CDR1 reads SGHRS; CDR2 reads YFSETQ. This CDR3 has 16 residues. The CDR3 spells CASSLVSGRAGDTQYF. DNA for the CDR3: TGCGCCAGCAGCTTGGTGAGCGGGAGGGCCGGAGATACGCAGTATTTT. Based on the CDR3 plus reference TRBV5-1 and TRBJ2-3, the full variable domain is KAGVTQTPRYLIKTRGQQVTLSCSPISGHRSVSWYQQTPGQGLQFLFEYFSETQRNKGNFPGRFSGRQFSNSRSEMNVSTLELGDSALYLCASSLVSGRAGDTQYFGPGTRLTVL.

This clonotype has only a few counts. V and J are TRBV10-3 and TRBJ2-1; 10 positions agree with TRBD2. The CDR3 runs to 15 residues. Losses at the gene ends were 8 bases for V and 6 bases for J; bases not matched to a gene: 10. CDR1 is ENHRY, CDR2 SYGVKD, per germline. The chain's CDR3 is CAIGASGGLGNEQFF. CDR3 nucleotide sequence: TGTGCCATCGGGGCTAGCGGGGGTCTGGGCAATGAGCAGTTCTTC.

The rearrangement links TRBV6-5 to TRBJ2-4; D not resolved. Germline V gives CDR1 MNHEY, CDR2 SVGAGI. The CDR3 has 15 residues. The germline V and J ends were trimmed by 0 bases and 14 bases, with 20 bases remaining between them. The CDR3 reads CASSYSRIEQATKYF. The CDR3 bases are TGTGCCAGCAGTTACTCTAGGATCGAGCAAGCTACCAAGTACTTC.

This chain links TRBV7-2 with TRBJ2-7; no clear D. The V gene lost 2 bases and the J gene lost 3 bases, with 11 bases spanning the gap. The CDR3 runs to 14 residues. Per germline, CDR1 SGHTA and CDR2 FQGNSA. DNA for the CDR3: TGTGCCAGCAGCTTATCTTTTGGAAGCTACGAGCAGTACTTC. Protein: CASSLSFGSYEQYF.

This clonotype was observed a few times. V is TRBV6-1 and J is TRBJ2-1; a weak D match, TRBD2 (5 bases). The CDR3 extends over 15 amino acids. CDR1 MNHNS and CDR2 SASEGT come from the germline V gene. V lost 4 bases and J lost 1, with 11 bases in between. The CDR3: CASSVSPGSYNEQFF. CDR3 sequence (DNA): TGTGCCAGCAGTGTTTCCCCGGGGTCCTACAATGAGCAGTTCTTC.

This clonotype was detected once. The chain carries TRBV12-3 or TRBV12-4 and TRBJ2-7, with 9 positions matching TRBD2. The CDR3 sequence is 18 residues long. V shed 3 bases, J shed 0 bases, and the junction held 12 bases outside the gene matches. DNA for the CDR3: TGTGCCAGCAGTTTTTCCGAACATAGCGGGGGAGGCTCCTACGAGCAGTACTTC. Residues: CASSFSEHSGGGSYEQYF.

This sequence joins TRBV6-5 and TRBJ1-2, with 8 bases lining up with TRBD1. CDR3 length: 15 amino acids. CDR1 MNHEY and CDR2 SVGAGI come from the germline V gene. Trimming cost V 0 bases and J 4 bases; bases outside gene matches: 4. The DNA of the CDR3 is TGTGCCAGCAGTTACTCGACAGGGGAAGCCTATGGCTACACCTTC. It translates to CASSYSTGEAYGYTF.

The chain links TRBV5-1 to TRBJ1-4, with 8 bases that match TRBD1. Germline V gives CDR1 SGHRS, CDR2 YFSETQ. The CDR3 contains 18 residues. V lost 4 bases and J lost 0; bases outside the gene matches: 11. The CDR3 region is CASSTRDRTSATNEKLFF. The DNA of the CDR3 is TGCGCCAGCAGCACCCGGGACAGGACCTCGGCAACTAATGAAAAACTGTTTTTT.

J is TRBJ2-7 and V is TRBV28; D possibly corresponds to TRBD1 (6 bases). This CDR3 region has 15 residues. Trimming cost V 5 bases and J 1 base, with 15 bases left between them. Germline CDR1 and CDR2: MDHEN and SYDVKM. The CDR3 loop is CASSQPGHQSYEQYF. CDR3 sequence (DNA): TGTGCCAGCAGTCAACCGGGACACCAGTCCTACGAGCAGTACTTC.

The rearrangement uses TRBV20-1 and TRBJ2-7; 9 positions match TRBD2. In germline, CDR1 is DFQATT, CDR2 SNEGSKA (reference sequence). V trimming: 1 base; J trimming: 7 bases; junction bases outside the gene matches: 8. The CDR3 is made up of 14 amino acids. CDR3 sequence reads: CSARAERGAWEQYF. Here the CDR3 DNA reads TGCAGTGCTAGAGCGGAGCGGGGGGCTTGGGAGCAGTACTTC.